This T cell receptor beta chain appears in the sequencing data of a study of cytomegalovirus exposure and HLA in healthy donors. A multiplex PCR was run with 60 Vbeta primers and 13 Jbeta primers. In the authors' workflow: Counted up in a later analysis, unique TCR beta chains came to some 72 million, with around 11 million shared. Libraries were prepared by immunoSEQ multiplex PCR; TCRdb keeps only in-frame clonotypes and omits some of them. V, J and clone size are taken as reported in that table, and D and trimming were inferred from the DNA itself. The sample consists of about 130,000 clones, approximately 84% of them appearing once. Germline CDR1 reads MNHEY; CDR2 reads SVGAGI. The CDR3 contains 15 residues. With V trimmed by 5 bases and J by 3 bases, 3 bases remained unmatched. In nominal health when sampled, donors likely had unrecorded immune exposures nonetheless. Study-level results: Later analysis showed TCR association rates varying by HLA locus, highest for DRB1 and lowest for HLA-C. A link between a missense DCLRE1C variant and TCR beta V- and J-gene trimming emerged from a later analysis.

Notes on this clone: Antigen specificity is unknown.

This receptor was identified in a woman between 40 and 50 years old in good health and CMV-seronegative. The gene calls are TRBV6-5 and TRBJ2-1; 11 bases match TRBD2. Sequenced: PBMCs. As DNA, the CDR3 is TGTGCCAGCAGTCAACTAGCGGGGGACTACAATGAGCAGTTCTTC. Translated, it gives CASSQLAGDYNEQFF.